A single T cell receptor beta chain is shown here with its context. V was clipped by 6 bases and J by 5 bases, with 19 bases between them. CDR1 SGHDT and CDR2 YYEEEE come from the germline V gene. CDR3 length equals 15 residues. This sample is part of a study of shared clonotypes between healthy human individuals. Across the study: CD4 naive cells filled three plates per donor, CD4 memory three, CD8 naive two and CD8 memory one.

The method was immunoSEQ multiplex PCR; TCRdb's version includes in-frame clones alone and lacks a portion of them. The table lists roughly 2,500,000 clones, approximately 93% of them singletons, with about 0.34% in the top ten. CD4+ cell separation produced CD45RA+ naive and CD45RA-negative memory subsets. The rearrangement joins TRBV5-6 to TRBJ2-3, with D maybe TRBD2 (6 bases). The sequencing input was naive CD4+ T cells from PBMCs. The sample's subset: CD45RA+ positively selected. This clonotype was sampled from a man between 18 and 29 years old in good health. Some clones in this sample may be carry-over from other donors' samples. The CDR3, as DNA: TGTGCCAGCATCAGGTTCACGGGGGAGGAAGATACGCAGTATTTT. Its translation is CASIRFTGEEDTQYF.